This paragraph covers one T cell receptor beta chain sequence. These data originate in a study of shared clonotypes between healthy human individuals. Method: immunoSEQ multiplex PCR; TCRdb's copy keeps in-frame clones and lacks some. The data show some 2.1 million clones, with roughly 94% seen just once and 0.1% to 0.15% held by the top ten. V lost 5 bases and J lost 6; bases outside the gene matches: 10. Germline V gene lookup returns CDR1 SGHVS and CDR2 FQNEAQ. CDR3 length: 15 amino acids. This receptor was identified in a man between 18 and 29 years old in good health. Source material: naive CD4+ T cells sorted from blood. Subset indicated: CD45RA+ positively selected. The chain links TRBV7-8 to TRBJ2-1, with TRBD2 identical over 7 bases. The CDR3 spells CASSLPGTTRNEQFF. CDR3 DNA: TGTGCCAGCAGCCTACCGGGGACTACCCGCAATGAGCAGTTCTTC. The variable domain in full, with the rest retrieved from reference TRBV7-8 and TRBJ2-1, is GAGVSQSPRYKVAKRGQDVALRCDPISGHVSLFWYQQALGQGPEFLTYFQNEAQLDKSGLPSDRFFAERPEGSVSTLKIQRTQQEDSAVYLCASSLPGTTRNEQFFGPGTRLTVL.